What follows describes a single T cell receptor beta chain. This sample is part of a study of blood T cell repertoires in COVID-19. At the level of the study: Material from acute and convalescent COVID-19 was sourced from the United States, Italy and Spain.

V was trimmed by 0 bases and J by 3 bases, leaving 16 bases between them. Per germline, CDR1 ENHRY and CDR2 SYGVKD. This CDR3 is 17 amino acids long. As processed by the authors: Reference gene primers were amplified, and this amplification served to estimate nucleated cell counts. Sequencing used immunoSEQ multiplex PCR; TCRdb keeps in-frame clones, though not all of them. V and J calls and clone size are given by that table; D and trimming were obtained from the DNA. Of roughly 170,000 clones in the sample, under 90% were seen once. The gene calls are TRBV10-3 and TRBJ2-3; D may be TRBD2 (5 bases). What was sequenced was peripheral blood. The receptor comes from a human donor in a cohort sampled during active COVID-19. The CDR3 DNA sequence: TGTGCCATCAGTGAGTCCTTCGAGGCCTCGGGGACAGATACGCAGTATTTT. Its protein product is CAISESFEASGTDTQYF.